This is a list of T cell receptor beta chains from one sample in a study of blood T cell repertoires in COVID-19. Assay: immunoSEQ multiplex PCR; the TCRdb copy retains only in-frame clones and omits some. This sample has 250,000 to 350,000 clones, with less than 85% found just once. Material: peripheral blood. The source of these receptors is a human donor with COVID-19, enrolled during active disease. The donor label of this sample is uncertain. The CDR3 runs from the conserved cysteine through the conserved F or W. D genes are given only for firm matches. Only part of the rows carry a size: once, few, many, or a class if the clone is expanded.

d_gene: NA
abundance: NA
v_gene: TRBV24-1
j_gene: TRBJ1-2
len: 14
CDR3nt: TGTGCCACCAGTGCTCCGAACCAGGGAAGTGGCTACACCTTC
CDR3aa: CATSAPNQGSGYTF

d_gene: TRBD1
abundance: NA
v_gene: TRBV30
j_gene: TRBJ1-4
len: 12
CDR3nt: TGTGCCTCTGGACAGGGGGACGAAAAACTGTTTTTT
CDR3aa: CASGQGDEKLFF

d_gene: NA
abundance: NA
v_gene: TRBV5-1
j_gene: TRBJ1-4
len: 17
CDR3nt: TGCGCCAGCAGCTTGGGTCCCCAATCTTCCACGAGCGAAAAACTGTTTTTT
CDR3aa: CASSLGPQSSTSEKLFF

d_gene: TRBD1
abundance: NA
v_gene: TRBV3-1/TRBV3-2
j_gene: TRBJ1-4
len: 16
CDR3nt: TGTGCCAGCAGCTCGCGCGGGACAGCAACTAATGAAAAACTGTTTTTT
CDR3aa: CASSSRGTATNEKLFF

d_gene: TRBD2
abundance: NA
v_gene: TRBV27
j_gene: TRBJ2-1
len: 15
CDR3nt: TGTGCCAGCAGGAGTCAAGCGGGGACGGACAATGAGCAGTTCTTC
CDR3aa: CASRSQAGTDNEQFF

d_gene: NA
abundance: NA
v_gene: TRBV5-6
j_gene: TRBJ1-4
len: 16
CDR3nt: TGTGCCAGCAGCTCTCCAGCGGGACGGGGTAATGAAAAACTGTTTTTT
CDR3aa: CASSSPAGRGNEKLFF

d_gene: TRBD1
abundance: once
v_gene: TRBV28
j_gene: TRBJ2-7
len: 16
CDR3nt: TGTGCCAGCAGCGATCATGACAGACAGGGGACCTACGAGCAGTACTTC
CDR3aa: CASSDHDRQGTYEQYF

d_gene: TRBD2
abundance: NA
v_gene: TRBV3-1/TRBV3-2
j_gene: TRBJ2-7
len: 16
CDR3nt: TGTGCCAGCAGCTCGGGGCTAGCGGGAGGGGCCTACGAGCAGTACTTC
CDR3aa: CASSSGLAGGAYEQYF

d_gene: TRBD1
abundance: once
v_gene: TRBV6-6
j_gene: TRBJ1-2
len: 14
CDR3nt: TGTGCCAGCAGTGGGACAGGGGGGCTCTATGGCTACACCTTC
CDR3aa: CASSGTGGLYGYTF

d_gene: TRBD1
abundance: NA
v_gene: TRBV3-1/TRBV3-2
j_gene: TRBJ1-4
len: 16
CDR3nt: TGTGCCAGCAGCCAGACCACAGGGGACCCAAATGAAAAACTGTTTTTT
CDR3aa: CASSQTTGDPNEKLFF

d_gene: TRBD2
abundance: NA
v_gene: TRBV5-1
j_gene: TRBJ2-2
len: 17
CDR3nt: TGCGCCAGCAGCTGGGGACTAGCGGGAGATGGAACCGGGGAGCTGTTTTTT
CDR3aa: CASSWGLAGDGTGELFF

d_gene: NA
abundance: NA
v_gene: TRBV28
j_gene: TRBJ1-2
len: 13
CDR3nt: TGTGCCAGCAGTCGTGTCGAGAACTATGGCTACACCTTC
CDR3aa: CASSRVENYGYTF

d_gene: TRBD1
abundance: NA
v_gene: TRBV6-5
j_gene: TRBJ2-7
len: 14
CDR3nt: TGTGCCAGCAGTAACCCGGGACAGGAGGACGAGCAGTACTTC
CDR3aa: CASSNPGQEDEQYF

d_gene: TRBD2
abundance: once
v_gene: TRBV25-1
j_gene: TRBJ2-5
len: 16
CDR3nt: TGTGCCAGCAGTGACCGACTAGCGGGAGTGGGGGGGACCCAGTACTTC
CDR3aa: CASSDRLAGVGGTQYF

d_gene: TRBD1
abundance: few
v_gene: TRBV18
j_gene: TRBJ1-1
len: 16
CDR3nt: TGTGCCAGCTCGCCGACAGGGTATTCCTGGGGGACTGAAGCTTTCTTT
CDR3aa: CASSPTGYSWGTEAFF

d_gene: NA
abundance: NA
v_gene: TRBV3-1/TRBV3-2
j_gene: TRBJ1-2
len: 17
CDR3nt: TGTGCCAGCAGCCCATCTCTAGGCACAGGGATCAACTATGGCTACACCTTC
CDR3aa: CASSPSLGTGINYGYTF

d_gene: NA
abundance: NA
v_gene: TRBV4-1
j_gene: TRBJ2-5
len: 15
CDR3nt: TGCGCCAGCAGCCAAGTACGAGGGCGCGGGGAGACCCAGTACTTC
CDR3aa: CASSQVRGRGETQYF

d_gene: TRBD2
abundance: once
v_gene: TRBV9
j_gene: TRBJ2-7
len: 16
CDR3nt: TGTGCCAGCAGCTACGGGACTAGCGGTAACTCCTACGAGCAGTACTTC
CDR3aa: CASSYGTSGNSYEQYF

d_gene: TRBD2
abundance: once
v_gene: TRBV7-9
j_gene: TRBJ2-3
len: 15
CDR3nt: TGTGCCAGCAGCTTGTGGCGGGAGGTCACAGATACGCAGTATTTT
CDR3aa: CASSLWREVTDTQYF

d_gene: TRBD1
abundance: once
v_gene: TRBV30
j_gene: TRBJ1-2
len: 13
CDR3nt: TGTGCCTGGTCGGGACAGCTAAACTATGGCTACACCTTC
CDR3aa: CAWSGQLNYGYTF

d_gene: TRBD2
abundance: NA
v_gene: TRBV7-2
j_gene: TRBJ2-3
len: 15
CDR3nt: TGTGCCAGCAGCGAGCGGGAGGGTTACACAGATACGCAGTATTTT
CDR3aa: CASSEREGYTDTQYF

d_gene: TRBD2
abundance: NA
v_gene: TRBV5-1
j_gene: TRBJ2-7
len: 15
CDR3nt: TGCGCCAGCAGCTTCGGGACTAGCCGGGCCTACGAGCAGTACTTC
CDR3aa: CASSFGTSRAYEQYF

d_gene: NA
abundance: NA
v_gene: TRBV18
j_gene: TRBJ2-7
len: 16
CDR3nt: TGTGCCAGCTCACCACCGGCACCAGACAACTCCTACGAGCAGTACTTC
CDR3aa: CASSPPAPDNSYEQYF

d_gene: TRBD2
abundance: NA
v_gene: TRBV10-1
j_gene: TRBJ2-2
len: 13
CDR3nt: TGCGCCAGCAGCGCGGGGGGAACCGGGGAGCTGTTTTTT
CDR3aa: CASSAGGTGELFF

d_gene: TRBD1
abundance: NA
v_gene: TRBV6-6
j_gene: TRBJ2-1
len: 14
CDR3nt: TGTGCCAGCAGGAGACAGGGGGCTCTTAATGAGCAGTTCTTC
CDR3aa: CASRRQGALNEQFF

d_gene: TRBD1
abundance: NA
v_gene: TRBV5-4
j_gene: TRBJ2-2
len: 17
CDR3nt: TGTGCCAGCAGCTTGGTGGGACAGACCTTTAACACCGGGGAGCTGTTTTTT
CDR3aa: CASSLVGQTFNTGELFF

d_gene: NA
abundance: once
v_gene: TRBV29-1
j_gene: TRBJ2-7
len: 12
CDR3nt: TGCAGCGTTGAAGGAGGGAGCCGCGAGCAGTACTTC
CDR3aa: CSVEGGSREQYF

d_gene: NA
abundance: NA
v_gene: TRBV7-9
j_gene: TRBJ1-3
len: 15
CDR3nt: TGTGCCAGCAGCTTCTACGACAGGAGGGGAAACACCATATATTTT
CDR3aa: CASSFYDRRGNTIYF

d_gene: TRBD2
abundance: few
v_gene: TRBV10-3
j_gene: TRBJ2-1
len: 17
CDR3nt: TGTGCCATCAGTGAGTCCCTAGCGGGACCCTCCTACAATGAGCAGTTCTTC
CDR3aa: CAISESLAGPSYNEQFF

d_gene: NA
abundance: NA
v_gene: TRBV27
j_gene: TRBJ2-5
len: 17
CDR3nt: TGTGCCAGCAGTTTATCGGTACTAGCGTGGAGGGGGGGGACCCAGTACTTC
CDR3aa: CASSLSVLAWRGGTQYF

d_gene: NA
abundance: NA
v_gene: TRBV18
j_gene: TRBJ1-4
len: 15
CDR3nt: TGTGCCAGCTCACCAGGGAGCAGCCCTAATGAAAAACTGTTTTTT
CDR3aa: CASSPGSSPNEKLFF

d_gene: TRBD1
abundance: NA
v_gene: TRBV29-1
j_gene: TRBJ2-1
len: 13
CDR3nt: TGCAGCGTTGGTCAGGGGGCGAGAAATGAGCAGTTCTTC
CDR3aa: CSVGQGARNEQFF